Included here is one TCR beta chain sequence, with context. There is no known antigen for this receptor. Base-call qualities are not available, and no considerably larger clone is one nucleotide away. These data are taken from a study of Ad26.COV2.S vaccination and SARS-CoV-2 variants (dated by TCRdb to about 2021). Study-level background: Vaccine-arm donors came from COV1001, a multicentre, randomized, double-blind, placebo-controlled phase I-IIa trial of Ad26.COV2.S in healthy adults. The TCR-sequenced set comprised about 32 samples: approximately 20 Ad26.COV2.S vaccine recipients, 5 placebo recipients and 8 SARS-CoV-2 convalescent individuals. Investigators did not know the trial group allocation while performing experiments and assessing outcomes. Ad26.COV2.S was administered intramuscularly at a dose of 5x10^10 or 1x10^11 viral particles, either as one shot or as two shots given 56 days apart. Trial participants were randomized into five groups of five, in which low-dose or high-dose Ad26.COV2.S was given once or twice, or placebo was given on both occasions. Sequencing of the TCRbeta repertoire served to evaluate the specificity and breadth of SARS-CoV-2-reactive T cell receptors following Ad26.COV2.S vaccination. What the research found in general, with its limitations: The study lacked the statistical power to compare responses across vaccine doses or regimens. Comparable non-spike TCR breadth was observed between vaccine and placebo recipients, consistent with only spike being contained in the vaccine. After vaccination, substantial breadth of spike-specific CD8+ and CD4+ T cell responses was reported. Ad26.COV2.S recipients had higher spike-specific TCR breadth than placebo recipients (P = 0.0014). The authors noted that total T cell responses may have been underestimated by the TCR breadth and depth analyses.

This specimen's treatment or condition label, interpreted: around 19 received Ad26.COV2.S at low or high dose, single or two shots; a few received placebo; per-sample allocation not given. For vaccine and placebo recipients, the sequenced repertoires came from samples collected on day 63 after the first injection. Cohort 1b enrolled some 25 adults aged 18-55 years at a single site in Boston, USA, between 29 July and 7 August 2020. Ad26.COV2.S was a replication-incompetent adenovirus type 26 vector that expressed a prefusion-stabilized SARS-CoV-2 spike protein derived from the original Wuhan strain. The germline V gene (reference sequence) provides CDR1 SGHNT and CDR2 YYREEE. The CDR3, from cysteine to phenylalanine, totals 13 residues. Only the CDR3 portion is preserved as DNA: 39 bases, with reading frame beginning at the first base. The junction shows trimming of 3 bases on V and 2 bases on J, plus 9 bases between the germline ends.

The immunoSEQ Assay was used to sequence TCRbeta CDR3 regions. After extraction, genomic DNA underwent amplification by bias-controlled multiplex PCR, followed by high-throughput sequencing. As for how the authors treated the data: Collapsing and filtering of sequences were performed to quantify the absolute abundance of each unique TCRbeta CDR3 region. T cell fraction was estimated by normalizing TCRbeta template counts to usable DNA, with usable DNA measured through amplification of reference genes found in all nucleated cells. Repertoire TCRs were annotated as SARS-CoV-2-specific by exact matching of V gene, CDR3 amino acid sequence and J gene to a known reactive TCR set. The reference SARS-CoV-2 TCR set came from MIRA and was filtered for enrichment in COVID-19-positive ImmuneCODE repertoires, removing public or cross-reactive TCRs. Based on the MIRA antigens, annotated TCRs were further analysed at the level of specific ORF or position within ORF. Depth was the summed frequency of annotated unique rearrangements, while breadth was defined as annotated unique rearrangements over total unique productive rearrangements. Two-sided Wilcoxon rank-sum tests were used to compare TCR breadth between groups. This immuneACCESS table, as held by TCRdb, lists in-frame sequences with V and J called but not all clones. Of the missing ones, under half trace to an unresolved V gene in checked studies; the others have no known cause. D and trimming come from the DNA, and the V and J calls and clone size come from that table. For this sample there are 410,000 or so clones; about 93% appear just once. The ten largest make up 12% of the sample.

The chain employs TRBV5-4 and TRBJ2-7; the D assignment is uncertain and may be TRBD1 or TRBD2, with 5 bases supporting each. The sequence was obtained from a person aged 18 to 65 who received the Ad26.COV2.S COVID-19 vaccine or a placebo. The material sequenced was peripheral blood, taken in a trial of Ad26.COV2.S vaccine versus placebo. This receptor has the CDR3 CASSWDPTYEQYF. The DNA reads as follows: TGTGCCAGCAGCTGGGACCCTACCTACGAGCAGTACTTC.